A few counts support the clone carrying this T cell receptor (beta chain). Its target is not known. The data were taken from a study of T-cell memory formation after mild COVID-19. On the study more broadly: Largely donor-specific sequence clusters came from two donors. The study, taken as a whole, reports: Some clones that responded turned up in pre-infection memory, which suggests that cross-reactive memory joined in.

V lost 0 bases to trimming and J lost 3 bases; unmatched junction nucleotides: 11. CDR1 and CDR2 from the germline V gene are SGHKS and YYEKEE (reference sequence). The CDR3 spans 17 residues. A 5'RACE reaction primed in the constant segment made cDNA libraries of TCR alpha and TCR beta, and these carried sample barcodes and UMIs. TCRdb reprocessed the 5' RACE reads via MiXCR and lists one record per CDR3 protein. Altogether 270,000 or so distinct CDR3 sequences are present, roughly 17% being singletons, with the ten largest covering 22%. Material for sequencing was PBMCs or a T cell subset sorted from them (not recorded which). The genes are TRBV5-5 and TRBJ2-7; 8 nucleotides line up with TRBD1. The receptor was isolated from a man aged 18 to 30 who had mild COVID-19 (a few samples of this study predate the infection). Cell type and time point are not known. This chain's CDR3 is CASSLEYRGTLNYEQYF. CDR3 coding DNA: TGTGCCAGCAGCTTGGAATACAGGGGGACCTTAAACTACGAGCAGTACTTC.